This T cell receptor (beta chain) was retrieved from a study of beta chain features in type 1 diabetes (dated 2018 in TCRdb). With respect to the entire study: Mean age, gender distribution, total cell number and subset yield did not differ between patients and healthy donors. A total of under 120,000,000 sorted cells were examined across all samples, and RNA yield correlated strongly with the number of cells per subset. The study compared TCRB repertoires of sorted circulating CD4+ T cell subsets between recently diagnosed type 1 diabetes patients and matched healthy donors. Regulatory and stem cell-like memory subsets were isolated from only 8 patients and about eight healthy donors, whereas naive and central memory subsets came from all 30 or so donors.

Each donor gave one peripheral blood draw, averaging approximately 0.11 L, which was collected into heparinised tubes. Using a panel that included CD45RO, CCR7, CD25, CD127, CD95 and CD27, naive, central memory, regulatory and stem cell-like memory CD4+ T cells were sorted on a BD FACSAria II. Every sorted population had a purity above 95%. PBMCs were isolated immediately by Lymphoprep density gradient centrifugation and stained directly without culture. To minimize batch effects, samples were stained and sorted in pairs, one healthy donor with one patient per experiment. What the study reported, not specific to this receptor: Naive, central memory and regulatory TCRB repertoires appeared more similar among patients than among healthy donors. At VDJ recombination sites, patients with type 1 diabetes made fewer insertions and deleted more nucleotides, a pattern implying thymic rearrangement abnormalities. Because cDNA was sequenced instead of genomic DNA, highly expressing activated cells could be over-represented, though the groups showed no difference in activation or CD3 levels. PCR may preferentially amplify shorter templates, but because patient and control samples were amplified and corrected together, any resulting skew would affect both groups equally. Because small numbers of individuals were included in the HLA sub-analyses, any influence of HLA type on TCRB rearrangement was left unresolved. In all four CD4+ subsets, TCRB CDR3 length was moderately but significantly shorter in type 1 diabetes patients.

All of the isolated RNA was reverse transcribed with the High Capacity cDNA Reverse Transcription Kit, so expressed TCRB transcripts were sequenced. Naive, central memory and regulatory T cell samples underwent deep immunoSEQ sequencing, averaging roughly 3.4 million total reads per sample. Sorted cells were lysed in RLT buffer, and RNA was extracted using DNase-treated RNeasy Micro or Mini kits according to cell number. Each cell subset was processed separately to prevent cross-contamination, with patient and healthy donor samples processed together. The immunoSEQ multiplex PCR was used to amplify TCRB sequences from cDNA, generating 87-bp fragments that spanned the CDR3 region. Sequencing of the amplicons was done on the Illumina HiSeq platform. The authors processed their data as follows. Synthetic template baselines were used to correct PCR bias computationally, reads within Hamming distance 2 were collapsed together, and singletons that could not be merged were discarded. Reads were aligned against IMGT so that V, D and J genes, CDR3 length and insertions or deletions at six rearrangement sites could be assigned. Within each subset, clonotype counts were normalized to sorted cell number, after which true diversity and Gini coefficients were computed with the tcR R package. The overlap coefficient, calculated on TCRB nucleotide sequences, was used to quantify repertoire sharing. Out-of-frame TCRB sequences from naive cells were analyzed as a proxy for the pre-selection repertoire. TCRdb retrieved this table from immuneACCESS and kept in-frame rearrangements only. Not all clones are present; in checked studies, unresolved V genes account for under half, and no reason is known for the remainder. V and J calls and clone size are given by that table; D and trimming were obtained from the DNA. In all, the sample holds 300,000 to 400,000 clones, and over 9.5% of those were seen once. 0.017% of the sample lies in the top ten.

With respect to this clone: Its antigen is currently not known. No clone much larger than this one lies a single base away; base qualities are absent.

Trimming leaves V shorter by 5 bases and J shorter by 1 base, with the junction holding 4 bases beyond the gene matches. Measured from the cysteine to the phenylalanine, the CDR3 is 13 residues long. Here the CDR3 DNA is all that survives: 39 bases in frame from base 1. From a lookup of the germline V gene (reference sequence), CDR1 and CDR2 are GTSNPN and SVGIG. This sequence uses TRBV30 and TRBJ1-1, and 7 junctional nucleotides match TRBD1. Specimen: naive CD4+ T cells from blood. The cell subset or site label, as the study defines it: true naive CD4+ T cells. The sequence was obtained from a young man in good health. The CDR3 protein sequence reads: CAWGDRENTEAFF. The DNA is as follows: TGTGCCTGGGGGGACAGAGAGAACACTGAAGCTTTCTTT.